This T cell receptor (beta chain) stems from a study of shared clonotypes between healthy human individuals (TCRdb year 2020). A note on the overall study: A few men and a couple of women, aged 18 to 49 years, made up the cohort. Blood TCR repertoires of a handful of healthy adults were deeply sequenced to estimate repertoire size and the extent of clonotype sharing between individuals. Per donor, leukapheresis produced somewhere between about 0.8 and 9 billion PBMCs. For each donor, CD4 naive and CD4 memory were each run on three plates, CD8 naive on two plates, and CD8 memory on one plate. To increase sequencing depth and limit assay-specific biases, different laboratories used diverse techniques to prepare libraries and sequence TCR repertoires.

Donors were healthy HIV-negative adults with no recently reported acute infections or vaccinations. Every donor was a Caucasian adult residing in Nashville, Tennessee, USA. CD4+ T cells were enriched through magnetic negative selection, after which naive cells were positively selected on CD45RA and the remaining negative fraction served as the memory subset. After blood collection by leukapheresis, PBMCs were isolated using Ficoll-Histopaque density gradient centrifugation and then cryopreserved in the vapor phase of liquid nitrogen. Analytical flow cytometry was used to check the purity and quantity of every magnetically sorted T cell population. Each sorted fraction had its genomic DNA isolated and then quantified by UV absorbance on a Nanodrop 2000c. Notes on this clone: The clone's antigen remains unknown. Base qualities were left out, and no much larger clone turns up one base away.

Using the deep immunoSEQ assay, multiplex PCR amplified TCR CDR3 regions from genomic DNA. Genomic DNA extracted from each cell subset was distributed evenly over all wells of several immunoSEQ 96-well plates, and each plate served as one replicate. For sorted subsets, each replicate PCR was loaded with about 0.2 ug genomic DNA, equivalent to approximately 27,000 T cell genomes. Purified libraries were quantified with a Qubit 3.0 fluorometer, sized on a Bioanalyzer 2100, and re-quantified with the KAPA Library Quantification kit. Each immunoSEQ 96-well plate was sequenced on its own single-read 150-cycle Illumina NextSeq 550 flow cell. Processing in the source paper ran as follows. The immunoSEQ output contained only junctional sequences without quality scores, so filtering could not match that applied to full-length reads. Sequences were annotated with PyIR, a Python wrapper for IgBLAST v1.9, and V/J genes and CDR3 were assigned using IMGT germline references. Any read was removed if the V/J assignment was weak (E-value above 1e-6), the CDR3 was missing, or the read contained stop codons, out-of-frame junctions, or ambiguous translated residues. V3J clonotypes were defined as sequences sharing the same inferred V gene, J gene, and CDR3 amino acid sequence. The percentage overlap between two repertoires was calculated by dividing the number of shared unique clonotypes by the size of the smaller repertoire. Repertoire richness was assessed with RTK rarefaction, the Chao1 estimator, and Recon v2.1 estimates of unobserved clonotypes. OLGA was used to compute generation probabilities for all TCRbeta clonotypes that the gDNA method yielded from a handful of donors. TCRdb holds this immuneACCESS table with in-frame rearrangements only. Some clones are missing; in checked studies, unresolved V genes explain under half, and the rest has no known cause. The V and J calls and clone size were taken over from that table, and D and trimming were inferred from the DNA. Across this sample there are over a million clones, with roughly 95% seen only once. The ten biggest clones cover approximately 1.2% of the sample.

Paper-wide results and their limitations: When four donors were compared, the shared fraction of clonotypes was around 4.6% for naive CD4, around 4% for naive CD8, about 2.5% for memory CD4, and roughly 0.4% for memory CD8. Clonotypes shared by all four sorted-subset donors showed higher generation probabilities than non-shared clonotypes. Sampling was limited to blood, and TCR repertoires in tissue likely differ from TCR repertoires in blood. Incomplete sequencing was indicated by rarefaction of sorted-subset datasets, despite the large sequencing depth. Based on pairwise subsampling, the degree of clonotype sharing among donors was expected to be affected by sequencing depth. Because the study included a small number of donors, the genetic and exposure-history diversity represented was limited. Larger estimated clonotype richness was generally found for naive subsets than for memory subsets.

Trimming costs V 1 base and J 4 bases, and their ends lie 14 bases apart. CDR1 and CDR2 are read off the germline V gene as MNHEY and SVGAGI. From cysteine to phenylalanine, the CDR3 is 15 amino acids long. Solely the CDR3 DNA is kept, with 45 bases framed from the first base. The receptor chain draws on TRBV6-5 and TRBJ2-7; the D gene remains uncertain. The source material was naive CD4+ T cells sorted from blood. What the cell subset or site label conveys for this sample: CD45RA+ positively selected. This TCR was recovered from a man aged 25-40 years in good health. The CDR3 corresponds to CASSYFSQTPYEQYF. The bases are TGTGCCAGCAGTTACTTTAGCCAGACACCATACGAGCAGTACTTC.